The clone carrying this TCR beta chain was seen ten or more times. This entry comes from a study of T cells in Graves' hyperthyroidism and ophthalmopathy. V lost 2 bases and J 2 bases, leaving 18 bases between the germline ends. CDR1 SGHAT and CDR2 FQNNGV come from the germline V gene. There are 17 residues in the CDR3. PBMCs were sourced from more than 9 ml fresh peripheral blood. The investigators amplified TCR beta CDR3 regions from RNA transcripts. Researchers ran a first-round RT-PCR on the TCR CDR3 using the HTBI primer set. TCRdb fed the multiplex PCR reads into MiXCR, producing one record per CDR3 protein. The sample holds over 250,000 distinct CDR3 sequences, around 15% seen once.

Sequences were obtained from blood. The chain combines TRBV11-2 with TRBJ1-2, with unresolved D. The TCR comes from a woman in her thirties or forties with Graves' ophthalmopathy. CDR3 in amino acids: CASSLISRGSGNYGYTF. CDR3 DNA sequence: TGTGCCAGCAGCTTAATCTCTCGGGGATCGGGGAACTATGGCTACACCTTC.